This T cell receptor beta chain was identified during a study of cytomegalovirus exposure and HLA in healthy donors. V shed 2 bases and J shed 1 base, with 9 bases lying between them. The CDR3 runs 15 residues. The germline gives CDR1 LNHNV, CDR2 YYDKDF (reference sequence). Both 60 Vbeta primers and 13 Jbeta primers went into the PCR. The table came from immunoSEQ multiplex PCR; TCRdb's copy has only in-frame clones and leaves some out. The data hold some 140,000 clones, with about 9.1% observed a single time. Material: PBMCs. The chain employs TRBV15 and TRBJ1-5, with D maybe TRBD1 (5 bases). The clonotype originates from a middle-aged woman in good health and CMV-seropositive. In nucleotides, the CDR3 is TGTGCCACCAGCAGATTGACAGTGAGCAATCAGCCCCAGCATTTT. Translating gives CATSRLTVSNQPQHF.